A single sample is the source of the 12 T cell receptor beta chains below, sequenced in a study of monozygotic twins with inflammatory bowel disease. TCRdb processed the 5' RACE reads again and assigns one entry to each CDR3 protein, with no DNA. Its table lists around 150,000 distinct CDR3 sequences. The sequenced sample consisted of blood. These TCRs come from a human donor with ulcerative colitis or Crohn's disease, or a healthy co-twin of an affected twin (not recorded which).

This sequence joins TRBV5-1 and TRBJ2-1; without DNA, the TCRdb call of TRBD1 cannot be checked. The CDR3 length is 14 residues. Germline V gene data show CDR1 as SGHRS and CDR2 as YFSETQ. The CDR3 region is CASSFMGTGNEQFF.

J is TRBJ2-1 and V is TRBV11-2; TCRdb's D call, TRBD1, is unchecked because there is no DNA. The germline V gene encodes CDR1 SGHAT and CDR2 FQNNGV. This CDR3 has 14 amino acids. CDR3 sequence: CASSFRTGGHEQFF. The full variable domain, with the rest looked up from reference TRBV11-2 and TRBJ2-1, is EAGVAQSPRYKIIEKRQSVAFWCNPISGHATLYWYQQILGQGPKLLIQFQNNGVVDDSQLPKDRFSAERLKGVDSTLKIQPAKLEDSAVYLCASSFRTGGHEQFFGPGTRLTVL.

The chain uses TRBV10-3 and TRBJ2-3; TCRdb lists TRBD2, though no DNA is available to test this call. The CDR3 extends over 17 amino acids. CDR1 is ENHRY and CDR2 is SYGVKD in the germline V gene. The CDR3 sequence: CAISESLAGKWADTQYF.

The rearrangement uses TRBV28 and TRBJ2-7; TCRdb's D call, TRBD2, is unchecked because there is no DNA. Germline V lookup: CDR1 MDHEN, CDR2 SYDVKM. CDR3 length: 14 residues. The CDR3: CATGLAGGNREQYF.

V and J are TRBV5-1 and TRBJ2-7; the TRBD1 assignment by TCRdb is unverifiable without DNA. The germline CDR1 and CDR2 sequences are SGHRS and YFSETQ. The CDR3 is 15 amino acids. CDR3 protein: CASSAGGTGGHEQYF.

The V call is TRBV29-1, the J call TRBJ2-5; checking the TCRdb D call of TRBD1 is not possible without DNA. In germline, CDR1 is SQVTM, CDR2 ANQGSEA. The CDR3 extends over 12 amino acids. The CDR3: CSVEAALMVQYF. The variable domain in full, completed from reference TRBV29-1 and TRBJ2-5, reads SAVISQKPSRDICQRGTSLTIQCQVDSQVTMMFWYRQQPGQSLTLIATANQGSEATYESGFVIDKFPISRPNLTFSTLTVSNMSPEDSSIYLCSVEAALMVQYFGPGTRLLVL.

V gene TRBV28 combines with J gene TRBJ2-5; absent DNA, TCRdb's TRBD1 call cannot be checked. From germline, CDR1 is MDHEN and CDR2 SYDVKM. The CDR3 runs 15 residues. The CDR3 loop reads CASSFLTGGQETQYF. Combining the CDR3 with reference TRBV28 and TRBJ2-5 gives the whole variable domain DVKVTQSSRYLVKRTGEKVFLECVQDMDHENMFWYRQDPGLGLRLIYFSYDVKMKEKGDIPEGYSVSREKKERFSLILESASTNQTSMYLCASSFLTGGQETQYFGPGTRLLVL.

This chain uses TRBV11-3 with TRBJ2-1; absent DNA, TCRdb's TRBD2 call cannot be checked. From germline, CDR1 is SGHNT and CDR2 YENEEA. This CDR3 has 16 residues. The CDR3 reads CASSLGLAGGLYEQFF.

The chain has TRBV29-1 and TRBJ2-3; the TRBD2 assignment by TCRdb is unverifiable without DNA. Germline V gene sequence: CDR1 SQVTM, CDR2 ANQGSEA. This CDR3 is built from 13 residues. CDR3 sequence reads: CSVEGGGTDTQYF.

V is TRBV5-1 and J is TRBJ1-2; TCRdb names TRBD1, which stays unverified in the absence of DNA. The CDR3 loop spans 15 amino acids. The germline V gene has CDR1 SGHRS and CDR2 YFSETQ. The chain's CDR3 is CASSLVSDSNYGYTF.

CDR3 amino acids: CASSYQRGYEQYF. The chain has TRBV7-3 and TRBJ2-7; TCRdb lists TRBD2, though no DNA is available to test this call. CDR1 is SGHTA and CDR2 is FQGTGA in the germline V gene. CDR3 length equals 13 residues.

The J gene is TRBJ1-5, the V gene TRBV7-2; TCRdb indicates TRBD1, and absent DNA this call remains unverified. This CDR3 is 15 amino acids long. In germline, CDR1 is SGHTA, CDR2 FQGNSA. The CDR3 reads CASSRETGNHQPQHF.